This TCR beta chain was found in a study of Tregs in tolerant kidney transplant recipients. Across the whole study: Mixed chimerism was transient after nonmyeloablative marrow transplants from related graft donors. Regarding the study as a whole: For some patients, primers changed over time, blocking nucleotide-level comparison. Tregs expanded with activated donor B cells seemed most donor-specific.

Germline V gene data show CDR1 as SGHVS and CDR2 as FNYEAQ. V lost 5 bases to trimming and J lost 0 bases, with 14 bases between them. This CDR3 is 15 amino acids long. Assay used: immunoSEQ multiplex PCR; TCRdb lists only in-frame clones, some missing. The sample shows 60,000 to 65,000 clones, 95% to 98% of them seen only once. Thawed PBMCs were rested overnight at 37°C with around 200 IU/ml IL-2 before regulatory T cell sorting. About this clone: Antigen: not known.

The genes are TRBV7-6 and TRBJ2-7, with a tentative D call TRBD1 (6 bases). The receptor's source is a human donor who received a combined kidney and bone marrow transplant. Sample: Tregs from blood, taken before the transplant. The CDR3 loop reads CASSTSTGYSYEQYF. CDR3 DNA: TGTGCCAGCAGCACCTCGACAGGTTACTCCTACGAGCAGTACTTC.